This T cell receptor beta chain was sequenced during a study of blood T cell repertoires in COVID-19. Study overall: Both acute and convalescent COVID-19 samples were obtained from the United States, Italy and Spain. Sources were T cells, B-cell-depleted T cells, or PBMCs; the material itself was cDNA or gDNA.

Resolution of symptoms, clearance, or two negative PCRs was present in recovered Cohort 3 donors. The table lists this clone with a count of one. The CDR3 extends over 15 amino acids. Germline assignment: CDR1 WSHSY and CDR2 SAAADI. V gave up 3 bases and J gave up 1 base; unmatched junction bases: 5. Study processing details: Reference gene primer amplification gave nucleated cell count estimates. Using immunoSEQ multiplex PCR, the repertoire was profiled, and TCRdb retains in-frame clones only, with some absent. D and trimming were read from the DNA, whereas the V and J calls and clone size are those reported in that table. The data show some 390,000 clones, around 91% seen once.

The sample consisted of PBMCs or T cells enriched from blood (not recorded which). The chain couples TRBV10-2 to TRBJ1-1, with 7 positions matching TRBD1. The sequence was collected from a man aged 25 to 45 who had recovered from COVID-19. The CDR3 spells CASSDRYRGNTEAFF. DNA of the CDR3: TGCGCCAGCAGTGATAGGTACAGGGGGAACACTGAAGCTTTCTTT.